Following are 30 T cell receptor beta chains from one sample sequenced in a study of cytomegalovirus exposure and HLA in healthy donors. Produced via immunoSEQ multiplex PCR; TCRdb's table is partial and in-frame only. The table includes 120,000 or so clones, 70% to 90% detected once. The specimen was PBMCs. These receptors were collected from a young woman in good health and CMV-seronegative.

The table lists this clone with a count of one. The V call is TRBV5-6, the J call TRBJ2-7; D is unclear. The CDR3 extends over 16 amino acids. Germline-derived CDR1 and CDR2 are SGHDT and YYEEEE. Deletions cut 0 bases from V and 0 bases from J, with 13 bases between. This CDR3 reads CASSLDWNSRSYEQYF. As DNA, the CDR3 is TGTGCCAGCAGCTTGGATTGGAACAGCCGCTCCTACGAGCAGTACTTC.

The chain has TRBV10-3 and TRBJ1-5; TRBD1 might be the D (5 bases). Between the trimmed V and J ends, which lost 6 bases and 4 bases, there was a span of 13 bases. The CDR3 totals 14 residues. The germline gives CDR1 ENHRY, CDR2 SYGVKD. The CDR3 nucleotides are TGTGCCATCAGGGGGCCGGGACTGAATCAGCCCCAGCATTTT. It encodes CAIRGPGLNQPQHF.

The rearrangement uses TRBV28 and TRBJ1-6; D is ambiguous. V gave up 5 bases and J gave up 6 bases, with 8 bases separating them. The germline CDR1 and CDR2 sequences are MDHEN and SYDVKM. The length of the CDR3 is 13 residues. The CDR3 spells CASSLPVNSPLHF. In nucleotides, the CDR3 is TGTGCCAGCAGTCTCCCGGTTAATTCACCCCTCCACTTT.

V gene TRBV28 combines with J gene TRBJ2-5; 8 positions match TRBD1. The CDR3 covers 15 residues. The germline gives CDR1 MDHEN, CDR2 SYDVKM. V shed 6 bases, J shed 6 bases, and the junction held 12 bases outside the gene matches. The CDR3 is CASSSKPQGAKTQYF. DNA of the CDR3: TGTGCCAGCAGCTCGAAGCCTCAGGGGGCGAAGACCCAGTACTTC.

The V and J genes are TRBV6-1 and TRBJ2-1; D remains unclear. V lost 4 bases, J lost 9 bases, and 13 bases lay in between. Germline CDR1 is MNHNS and CDR2 is SASEGT. The CDR3 sequence is 13 residues long. The chain's CDR3 is CASSGTLVVEQFF. CDR3 bases: TGTGCCAGCAGTGGAACTTTAGTCGTTGAGCAGTTCTTC.

In DNA form, the CDR3 reads TGTGCCAGCAGCTTGGCCAGGGGACTAGCGGGGGAGGGAGCTTACAATGAGCAGTTCTTC. It codes for CASSLARGLAGEGAYNEQFF. The chain has TRBV5-4 and TRBJ2-1; TRBD2 agrees at 14 bases. CDR3 length: 20 residues. CDR1 and CDR2 from the germline V gene are SGHNT and YYREEE (reference sequence). The V segment lost 0 bases and the J segment 4 bases; nucleotides outside the gene matches: 12.

The gene calls are TRBV18 and TRBJ2-7; D is ambiguous. Germline values: CDR1 KGHSH, CDR2 LQKENI. This CDR3 is 16 amino acids long. The V end was cut by 2 bases, the J end by 2 bases, with 16 bases between. The CDR3 nucleotides are TGTGCCAGCTCACCATCGGCGACACCCTCTACCTACGAGCAGTACTTC. The encoded protein is CASSPSATPSTYEQYF.

The chain joins TRBV5-6 to TRBJ2-7; TRBD2 is a possible D gene (6 bases). The V end lost 3 bases, the J end lost 1 base, and 11 bases lay between the germline ends. The V gene's germline CDR1 is SGHDT and CDR2 YYEEEE. The CDR3 is 14 residues long. The CDR3 is CASSSLAESYEQYF. DNA of the CDR3: TGTGCCAGCAGCTCTTTAGCGGAATCCTACGAGCAGTACTTC.

The count of this clone is one. The chain recombines TRBV20-1 with TRBJ1-2; a possible D gene is TRBD1 (5 bases). Germline CDR1 is DFQATT and CDR2 is SNEGSKA (reference sequence). The CDR3 is made up of 11 amino acids. Between the trimmed V and J ends, which lost 1 base and 5 bases, there was a span of 5 bases. The CDR3 DNA follows: TGCAGTGCTAGAGGACAGTATGGCTACACCTTC. It translates to CSARGQYGYTF.

The V call is TRBV4-1, the J call TRBJ2-1; 9 bases are shared with TRBD2. The junction had 2 bases not matched to a gene; V was cut back by 0 bases and J by 2 bases. CDR3 length equals 16 residues. CDR1 and CDR2 (germline): MGHRA, YSYEKL. The CDR3 coding sequence is TGCGCCAGCAGCCAAGATCCTAGCGGGACCTACAATGAGCAGTTCTTC. Translated, it gives CASSQDPSGTYNEQFF.

The V and J genes are TRBV6-6 and TRBJ1-5, with 8 bases matching TRBD1. Trimming cost V 6 bases and J 3 bases; bases outside gene matches: 10. Germline lookup yields CDR1 MNHNY and CDR2 SVGAGI (reference sequence). The length of the CDR3 is 16 residues. The CDR3 loop reads CASSPQGARVNQPQHF. The CDR3 nucleotides are TGTGCCAGCAGCCCCCAGGGGGCGCGCGTCAATCAGCCCCAGCATTTT.

The V call is TRBV11-2, the J call TRBJ2-1; 11 bases are shared with TRBD2. Looked up from germline, CDR1 is SGHAT and CDR2 is FQNNGV. The J segment lost 5 bases and the V segment lost 2 bases, leaving 5 bases of the junction unmatched. This CDR3 contains 16 residues. The CDR3 loop reads CASSLFLAGGDNEQFF. As DNA, the CDR3 is TGTGCCAGCAGCTTATTTCTAGCGGGAGGAGACAATGAGCAGTTCTTC.

The V call is TRBV6-5, the J call TRBJ1-2; D not certain. Trimming took off 5 bases at V and 0 bases at J, with 13 bases between the two ends. Germline CDR1 is MNHEY and CDR2 is SVGAGI. The CDR3 length is 15 residues. In nucleotides, the CDR3 is TGTGCCAGCAGTCCTCTGGCAGTACCTAACTATGGCTACACCTTC. Protein product: CASSPLAVPNYGYTF.

This chain links TRBV6-5 with TRBJ2-7, with 11 bases that match TRBD1. CDR3 size: 15 residues. J was trimmed by 2 bases and V by 8 bases; bases with no gene match: 8. Germline CDR1 reads MNHEY; CDR2 reads SVGAGI. CDR3 amino acids: CASPPSDRGPYEQYF. The CDR3 DNA sequence: TGTGCCAGCCCTCCGTCGGACAGGGGGCCCTACGAGCAGTACTTC.

The chain employs TRBV7-9 and TRBJ2-5, with 10 positions matching TRBD2. CDR1 is SEHNR, CDR2 FQNEAQ, per germline (reference sequence). This CDR3 has 15 amino acids. Losses at the gene ends were 5 bases for V and 4 bases for J; bases not matched to a gene: 7. The CDR3 nucleotides read TGTGCCAGCAGCCCCTGGCTAGCGGGAGTAGAGACCCAGTACTTC. Its protein is CASSPWLAGVETQYF.

The chain recombines TRBV19 with TRBJ2-5, with TRBD1 identical over 9 bases. The CDR3 consists of 13 residues. J lost 4 bases, V lost 7 bases, and 4 bases had no gene match. In germline, CDR1 is LNHDA, CDR2 SQIVND (reference sequence). The CDR3, as DNA: TGTGCCAGTACCCCGGGACAGGGAGAGACCCAGTACTTC. Protein: CASTPGQGETQYF. The complete variable domain, with remaining parts taken from reference TRBV19 and TRBJ2-5, reads DGGITQSPKYLFRKEGQNVTLSCEQNLNHDAMYWYRQDPGQGLRLIYYSQIVNDFQKGDIAEGYSVSREKKESFPLTVTSAQKNPTAFYLCASTPGQGETQYFGPGTRLLVL.

The rearrangement joins TRBV28 to TRBJ1-1; TRBD1 might be the D (6 bases). The germline V and J ends were trimmed by 8 bases and 0 bases, with 22 bases remaining between them. The CDR3 spans 17 residues. Germline V gene data show CDR1 as MDHEN and CDR2 as SYDVKM. The CDR3 loop is CASGPGLTGTMNTEAFF. CDR3 DNA: TGTGCCAGCGGGCCCGGGCTCACAGGGACCATGAACACTGAAGCTTTCTTT.

This chain joins TRBV7-6 and TRBJ2-5; D might be TRBD1 (6 bases). This CDR3 region has 15 residues. V gave up 1 base and J gave up 5 bases, with 14 bases separating them. Per germline, CDR1 SGHVS and CDR2 FNYEAQ. The CDR3 region has the DNA TGTGCCAGCAGCTTAGGAGGGGGTCGGATGGAGACCCAGTACTTC. Protein: CASSLGGGRMETQYF.

Turning to this clone: This may be a read error, as it is one base from a much larger clone. This specimen includes other DNA sequences encoding the same CDR3. The gene calls are TRBV2 and TRBJ2-1; the match to TRBD2 covers 7 bases. The germline CDR1 and CDR2 sequences are SNHLY and FYNNEI. V trimming: 4 bases; J trimming: 7 bases; junction bases outside the gene matches: 4. This CDR3 has 13 amino acids. CDR3: CASSGERENEQFF. In nucleotides, the CDR3 is TGTGCCAGCAGTGGTGAGCGGGAAAATGAGCAGTTCTTC.

J is TRBJ2-1 and V is TRBV13; TRBD1 agrees at 10 bases. V was pared by 3 bases and J by 8 bases, with 10 bases of the junction left unmatched. The V gene's germline CDR1 is PRHDT and CDR2 FYEKMQ (reference sequence). The length of the CDR3 is 16 residues. CDR3 in DNA: TGTGCCAGCAGCTTTGGACTGCGACAGGGGGCTGATGAGCAGTTCTTC. Translation: CASSFGLRQGADEQFF.

The chain uses TRBV7-2 and TRBJ2-2; 7 bases line up with TRBD1. Germline-derived CDR1 and CDR2 are SGHTA and FQGNSA. CDR3 length: 14 amino acids. Trimming took 0 bases from V and 9 from J; bases not matched to a gene: 4. The CDR3 loop reads CASSLAGTARELFF. CDR3 sequence (DNA): TGTGCCAGCAGCTTAGCGGGGACAGCAAGGGAGCTGTTTTTT.

This chain connects TRBV9 to TRBJ2-2; perhaps TRBD2 as D (5 bases). V was shortened by 3 bases and J by 7 bases, with 19 bases between the two germline ends. From germline, CDR1 is SGDLS and CDR2 YYNGEE. CDR3 length: 16 residues. CDR3 sequence reads: CASSGGIVSFDGELFF. The CDR3 nucleotides read TGTGCCAGCAGCGGAGGGATAGTGTCGTTCGACGGGGAGCTGTTTTTT.

The rearrangement uses TRBV9 and TRBJ1-4, with 8 bases identical to TRBD1. J was trimmed by 5 bases and V by 2 bases; bases with no gene match: 8. Germline CDR1 SGDLS, CDR2 YYNGEE. The CDR3 extends over 16 amino acids. CDR3 nucleotide sequence: TGTGCCAGCAGCGTGGCCGCAGGGGGCGAAAATGAAAAACTGTTTTTT. Encoded protein: CASSVAAGGENEKLFF.

The chain links TRBV4-1 to TRBJ1-4; no reliable D call. The CDR3 runs 15 residues. Trimming removed 6 bases at V and 0 bases at J, with 11 bases between. Germline V lookup: CDR1 MGHRA, CDR2 YSYEKL. CDR3 nucleotides: TGCGCCAGCAGTCGTAGCGGCGCAACTAATGAAAAACTGTTTTTT. It yields the protein CASSRSGATNEKLFF.

The genes are TRBV15 and TRBJ1-5, with D possibly being TRBD1 (5 bases). The CDR3 contains 14 residues. Germline V gene data show CDR1 as LNHNV and CDR2 as YYDKDF (reference sequence). Between the trimmed V and J ends, which lost 3 bases and 7 bases, there was a span of 13 bases. The CDR3: CATSSRQQGQPQHF. The CDR3 DNA reads as TGTGCCACCAGCAGTAGACAGCAGGGACAGCCCCAGCATTTT.

The CDR3 DNA is TGCAGCGTTTGTAGCGGGAGCTCCAATGAGCAGTTCTTC. Translating it yields CSVCSGSSNEQFF. This chain uses TRBV29-1 with TRBJ2-1; TRBD2 matches at 9 bases. V shed 5 bases and J 6 bases; nucleotides not matched to a gene: 5. The CDR3 has 13 amino acids. Germline V lookup: CDR1 SQVTM, CDR2 ANQGSEA.

This chain links TRBV6-5 with TRBJ2-1, with 8 bases identical to TRBD2. V gave up 2 bases and J gave up 9 bases; unmatched junction bases: 9. The CDR3 consists of 15 residues. Per the germline V gene, CDR1 is MNHEY and CDR2 is SVGAGI. The CDR3 is CASSYTGLALREQFF. In DNA, the CDR3 is TGTGCCAGCAGTTACACTGGACTAGCTCTTCGTGAGCAGTTCTTC.

The chain carries TRBV7-3 and TRBJ2-1, with D possibly matching TRBD2 (5 bases). Trimming stripped 3 bases from V and 8 bases from J, with 17 bases between. This CDR3 region has 15 residues. Germline values: CDR1 SGHTA, CDR2 FQGTGA. CDR3 region: CASSLLSGSADEQFF. Here the CDR3 DNA reads TGTGCCAGCAGCTTGCTCAGCGGTTCAGCAGATGAGCAGTTCTTC.

The chain couples TRBV5-5 to TRBJ1-2; 9 positions agree with TRBD1. Losses at the gene ends were 4 bases for V and 5 bases for J; bases not matched to a gene: 9. The CDR3 loop spans 15 amino acids. Per germline, CDR1 SGHKS and CDR2 YYEKEE (reference sequence). CDR3 DNA: TGTGCCAGCAGCCCCCCGGGACAGGGCCGATATGGCTACACCTTC. Its protein is CASSPPGQGRYGYTF. Filled out from reference TRBV5-5 and TRBJ1-2, the complete variable domain reads DAGVTQSPTHLIKTRGQQVTLRCSPISGHKSVSWYQQVLGQGPQFIFQYYEKEERGRGNFPDRFSARQFPNYSSELNVNALLLGDSALYLCASSPPGQGRYGYTFGSGTRLTVV.

The chain employs TRBV13 and TRBJ2-7; 7 nucleotides agree with TRBD1. From germline, CDR1 is PRHDT and CDR2 FYEKMQ (reference sequence). The length of the CDR3 is 16 residues. J lost 2 bases, V lost 1 base, and 8 bases had no gene match. DNA for the CDR3: TGTGCCAGCAGCTTAGAGGGGGCAAGATACACCTACGAGCAGTACTTC. It translates to CASSLEGARYTYEQYF.